The 13 T cell receptor beta chains reported below all come from one sample, sequenced in a study of response to subunit inactivated influenza vaccine. TCRdb processed the RT-PCR reads anew with MiXCR; each CDR3 protein has one entry. The table lists 800,000 to 1,000,000 distinct CDR3 sequences, less than 25% of them singletons. The sample consisted of PBMCs from blood, taken roughly 5 days after vaccination. These TCRs come from a middle-aged man who received an inactivated influenza vaccine.

Only a few counts were recorded for this clonotype. The CDR3: CASSLNPTGIQALSYNEQFF. DNA for the CDR3: TGTGCCAGCAGCTTGAACCCGACCGGAATACAGGCCCTCTCCTACAATGAGCAGTTCTTC. The chain employs TRBV5-6 and TRBJ2-1, with D maybe TRBD1 (5 bases). CDR3 length: 20 amino acids. Germline-derived CDR1 and CDR2 are SGHDT and YYEEEE. Trimming cost V 1 base and J 0 bases, with 23 bases left between them.

This clonotype occurred many times. This rearrangement joins TRBV12-3 or TRBV12-4 to TRBJ2-5, with D hard to call. The CDR3 is made up of 11 amino acids. V lost 3 bases and J 9 bases, leaving 8 bases between the germline ends. Here the CDR3 DNA reads TGTGCCAGCAGTTTTGGCTTGGCCCAGTACTTC. Translated, it gives CASSFGLAQYF.

This sequence joins TRBV6-2 or TRBV6-3 and TRBJ2-7; D may be TRBD1 (8 bases). V shed 6 bases and J shed 3 bases, with 15 bases lying between them. This CDR3 region has 14 residues. Germline CDR1 is MNHEY and CDR2 is SVGEGT. In DNA, the CDR3 is TGTGCCAGCAGGCAGACAGGGGACTACTACGAGCAGTACTTC. This gives the protein CASRQTGDYYEQYF.

Ten or more counts support this clonotype. This sequence joins TRBV6-2 or TRBV6-3 and TRBJ2-1; maybe TRBD1 (5 bases). The germline V gene has CDR1 MNHEY and CDR2 SVGEGT. The CDR3 consists of 13 residues. With 6 bases removed from V and 7 bases from J, the gap between germline ends came to 13 bases. In DNA form, the CDR3 reads TGTGCCAGCAGCTGGGGCAGGCCGAATGAGCAGTTCTTC. As protein: CASSWGRPNEQFF.

The chain joins TRBV10-3 to TRBJ1-2; 7 bases fit TRBD1. Trimming cost V 3 bases and J 0 bases; bases outside gene matches: 7. Per germline, CDR1 ENHRY and CDR2 SYGVKD. The length of the CDR3 is 16 residues. DNA for the CDR3: TGTGCCATCAGTGAATGGACAGGCCAAGCTAACTATGGCTACACCTTC. Translation: CAISEWTGQANYGYTF.

This clonotype appeared a few times. The J gene is TRBJ2-1, the V gene TRBV20-1; the match to TRBD2 covers 7 bases. The junction had 10 bases not matched to a gene; V was cut back by 7 bases and J by 7 bases. CDR1 and CDR2 from the germline V gene are DFQATT and SNEGSKA (reference sequence). The CDR3 loop spans 13 amino acids. For the CDR3, the DNA is TGCAGTGGCCCTGCAGTGGGGGGGAATGAGCAGTTCTTC. Protein product: CSGPAVGGNEQFF.

This clonotype was counted between two and nine times. This chain connects TRBV4-3 to TRBJ1-2, with 9 bases aligning to TRBD1. With 6 bases clipped from V and 3 bases from J, the junction kept 5 bases outside the gene matches. CDR3 size: 14 residues. From germline, CDR1 is LGHNA and CDR2 YSLEER. The CDR3 loop reads CASRFRDRDYGYTF. The DNA for the CDR3 is TGCGCCAGCAGATTCCGGGACAGGGACTATGGCTACACCTTC.

The J gene is TRBJ2-2, the V gene TRBV25-1; no clear D gene. Per germline, CDR1 MGHDK and CDR2 SYGVNS. The CDR3 covers 16 residues. Trimming left V 3 bases short and J 4 bases short, with 15 bases between. Written as DNA, the CDR3 is TGTGCCAGCAGTGATTACCGGAAATCAGTCACCGGGGAGCTGTTTTTT. Amino acids: CASSDYRKSVTGELFF.

The chain recombines TRBV5-1 with TRBJ2-1, with a possible D match to TRBD2 (5 bases). The length of the CDR3 is 14 residues. Germline V gene data show CDR1 as SGHRS and CDR2 as YFSETQ. The V gene lost 3 bases and the J gene lost 4 bases, with 11 bases spanning the gap. Written as DNA, the CDR3 is TGCGCCAGCAGCTCCGCTCGGGGATACAATGAGCAGTTCTTC. Translated: CASSSARGYNEQFF.

This clonotype was seen at least ten times. This chain connects TRBV20-1 to TRBJ2-1, with D uncertain. Germline-derived CDR1 and CDR2 are DFQATT and SNEGSKA (reference sequence). V gave up 4 bases and J gave up 6 bases, with 19 bases separating them. There are 15 residues in the CDR3. This chain's CDR3 is CSAIQDFANLNEQFF. CDR3 nucleotides: TGCAGTGCTATTCAGGATTTCGCAAACCTCAATGAGCAGTTCTTC.

This clonotype occurred a few times. This chain joins TRBV6-2 or TRBV6-3 and TRBJ2-1; 9 nucleotides align to TRBD1. The V gene end was trimmed by 7 bases and the J gene end by 4 bases; junction bases not matched to a gene: 5. Germline V CDR1 and CDR2: MNHEY, SVGEGT. The CDR3 has 14 amino acids. DNA for the CDR3: TGTGCCAGCACCAGGACAGGGGCATACAATGAGCAGTTCTTC. It yields the protein CASTRTGAYNEQFF.

The V and J genes are TRBV7-2 and TRBJ2-2, with a possible D match to TRBD1 (6 bases). CDR3 size: 14 residues. Germline V gene data show CDR1 as SGHTA and CDR2 as FQGNSA. The ends were cut back, 6 bases at V and 6 bases at J, with 14 bases in the middle. The CDR3 is CASRERQVPGELFF. Here the CDR3 DNA reads TGTGCCAGCAGGGAAAGACAGGTCCCCGGGGAGCTGTTTTTT. The whole variable domain, remainder taken from reference TRBV7-2 and TRBJ2-2, is GAGVSQSPSNKVTEKGKDVELRCDPISGHTALYWYRQSLGQGLEFLIYFQGNSAPDKSGLPSDRFSAERTGGSVSTLTIQRTQQEDSAVYLCASRERQVPGELFFGEGSRLTVL.

This clonotype occurred a few times. The rearrangement joins TRBV6-5 to TRBJ1-6, with D hard to call. Germline-derived CDR1 and CDR2 are MNHEY and SVGAGI. The CDR3 length is 15 residues. Trimming took 0 bases from V and 7 from J, leaving 10 bases between them. CDR3 nucleotide sequence: TGTGCCAGCAGTTACTCCGGGCGCTTAAATTCACCCCTCCACTTT. This translates into CASSYSGRLNSPLHF.